This TCR beta chain came from a study of blood T cell repertoires in COVID-19. About the study: Specimens from acute and convalescent COVID-19 originated in the United States, Italy and Spain.

In terms of age and location, participants ranged from about 18 to 90 years and lived in 24 US areas. This CDR3 has 17 residues. Germline assignment: CDR1 WSHSY and CDR2 SAAADI. Trimming removed 2 bases from V and 0 bases from J; junction bases left unmatched: 8. Method: immunoSEQ multiplex PCR; TCRdb's copy keeps in-frame clones and lacks some. The sample contains some 190,000 clones, around 87% of which appear only once. The sequence was collected from a woman aged 40 to 49 in a cohort exposed to, infected with or recovered from COVID-19 (not recorded which). The sequencing sample was made of PBMCs or T cells enriched from blood (not recorded which). This chain joins TRBV10-2 and TRBJ2-7; 9 nucleotides align to TRBD1. CDR3 in amino acids: CASSEPGQGLYSYEQYF. The DNA for the CDR3 is TGCGCCAGCAGTGAGCCGGGACAGGGACTCTACTCCTACGAGCAGTACTTC.